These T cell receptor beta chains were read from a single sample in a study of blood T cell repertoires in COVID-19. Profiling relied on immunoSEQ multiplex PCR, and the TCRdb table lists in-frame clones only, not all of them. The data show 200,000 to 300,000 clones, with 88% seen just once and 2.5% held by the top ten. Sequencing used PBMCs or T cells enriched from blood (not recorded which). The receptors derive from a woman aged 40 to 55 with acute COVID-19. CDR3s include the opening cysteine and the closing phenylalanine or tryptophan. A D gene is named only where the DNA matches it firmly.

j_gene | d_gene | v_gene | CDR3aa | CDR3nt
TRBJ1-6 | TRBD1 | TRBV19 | CASRGDSSYNSPLHF | TGTGCCAGTAGAGGGGACAGCTCCTATAATTCACCCCTCCACTTT
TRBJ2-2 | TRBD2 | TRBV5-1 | CASSYTTSANTGELFF | TGCGCCAGCAGCTACACGACTAGCGCGAACACCGGGGAGCTGTTTTTT
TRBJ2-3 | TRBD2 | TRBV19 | CASTGPPGLAGGPDEDTQYF | TGTGCCAGTACCGGGCCTCCGGGACTAGCGGGAGGGCCGGATGAGGATACGCAGTATTTT
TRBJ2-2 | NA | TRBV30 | CAWSVQAGRVGELFF | TGTGCCTGGAGTGTACAGGCAGGGCGAGTCGGGGAGCTGTTTTTT
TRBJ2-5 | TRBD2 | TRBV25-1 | CASSELGVAGQETQYF | TGTGCCAGCAGTGAATTAGGGGTAGCGGGGCAAGAGACCCAGTACTTC
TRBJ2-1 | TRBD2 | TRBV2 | CASSRRLAGVDNEQFF | TGTGCCAGCAGCCGGCGACTAGCGGGAGTTGACAATGAGCAGTTCTTC
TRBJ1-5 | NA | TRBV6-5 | CASSYRRVAQPQHF | TGTGCCAGCAGCTATCGTCGGGTGGCTCAGCCCCAGCATTTT
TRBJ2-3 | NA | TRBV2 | CATKGGLGTDTQYF | TGTGCCACCAAGGGGGGGCTGGGCACAGATACGCAGTATTTT
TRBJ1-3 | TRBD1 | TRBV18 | CASSPDRRASGNTIYF | TGTGCCAGCTCCCCGGACAGGCGAGCCTCTGGAAACACCATATATTTT
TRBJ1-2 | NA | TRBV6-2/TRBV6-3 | CASGLEGRGYTF | TGTGCCAGCGGTTTGGAGGGACGTGGCTACACCTTC
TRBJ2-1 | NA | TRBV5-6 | CASSLERVPGNEQFF | TGTGCCAGCAGCTTGGAGAGGGTGCCGGGCAATGAGCAGTTCTTC